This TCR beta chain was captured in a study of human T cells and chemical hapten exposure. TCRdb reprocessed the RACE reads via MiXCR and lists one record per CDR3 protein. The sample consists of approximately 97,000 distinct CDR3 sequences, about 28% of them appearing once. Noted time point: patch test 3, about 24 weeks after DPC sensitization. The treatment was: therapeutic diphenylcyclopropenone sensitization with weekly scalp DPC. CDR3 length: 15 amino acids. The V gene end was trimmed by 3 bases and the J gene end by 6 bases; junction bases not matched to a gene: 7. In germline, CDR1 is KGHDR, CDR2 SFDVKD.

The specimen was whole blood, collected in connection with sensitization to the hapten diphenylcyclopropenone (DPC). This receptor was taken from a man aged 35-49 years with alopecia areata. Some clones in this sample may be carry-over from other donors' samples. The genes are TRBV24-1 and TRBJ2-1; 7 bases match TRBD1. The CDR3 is CATSDPGTDVNEQFF. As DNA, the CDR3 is TGTGCCACCAGTGATCCTGGGACAGACGTCAATGAGCAGTTCTTC.